These 10 T cell receptor beta chains share one sample of origin, sequenced in a study of shared clonotypes between healthy human individuals. Here immunoSEQ multiplex PCR was the method, and the copy in TCRdb shows in-frame clones only, minus some. Here the sample spans about 460,000 clones, 75% to 80% being singletons. Sample: PBMCs. Receptors were obtained from a woman aged 40 to 50 in good health. Some clones in this sample may be carry-over from other donors' samples.

The chain joins TRBV2 to TRBJ1-1; 8 bases are a match to TRBD1. From germline, CDR1 is SNHLY and CDR2 FYNNEI. The junction had 4 bases not matched to a gene; V was cut back by 7 bases and J by 0 bases. The CDR3 has 14 amino acids. The CDR3 is CASNQGQVNTEAFF. The CDR3, as DNA: TGTGCCAGCAACCAGGGACAGGTGAACACTGAAGCTTTCTTT.

V is TRBV15 and J is TRBJ2-1, with a possible D match to TRBD1 (5 bases). CDR1 and CDR2 from the germline V gene are LNHNV and YYDKDF (reference sequence). CDR3 length: 16 amino acids. Deletions cut 0 bases from V and 8 bases from J, with 17 bases between. The CDR3 sequence: CATSRDREGSSDEQFF. CDR3 sequence (DNA): TGTGCCACCAGCAGAGACAGGGAAGGATCAAGCGATGAGCAGTTCTTC.

The chain recombines TRBV7-8 with TRBJ2-5; D possibly uses TRBD1 or TRBD2 (5 bases each). V gave up 5 bases and J gave up 5 bases, with 18 bases separating them. Germline CDR1 SGHVS, CDR2 FQNEAQ. CDR3 length: 15 residues. In DNA form, the CDR3 reads TGTGCCAGCAGCCTTGTCAGAGGTGGGGGTGAGACCCAGTACTTC. Residues: CASSLVRGGGETQYF.

The CDR3 DNA reads TGCGCCAGCAGCCAACCCCGGCGGGGCTCTGGAAACACCATATATTTT. It codes for CASSQPRRGSGNTIYF. V and J are TRBV4-1 and TRBJ1-3, with D unresolved. V gave up 2 bases and J gave up 0 bases, with 11 bases separating them. Germline CDR1 MGHRA, CDR2 YSYEKL. The CDR3 covers 16 residues.

J is TRBJ2-2 and V is TRBV18, with 8 bases that match TRBD1. The length of the CDR3 is 17 residues. V shed 3 bases, J shed 1 base, and the junction held 7 bases outside the gene matches. Germline assignment: CDR1 KGHSH and CDR2 LQKENI. In DNA, the CDR3 is TGTGCCAGCTCACCCTTCGGACAGGGCGAGAACACCGGGGAGCTGTTTTTT. Translated: CASSPFGQGENTGELFF.

The chain has TRBV25-1 and TRBJ1-2; D gene unclear. CDR1 is MGHDK, CDR2 SYGVNS, per germline. Trimming left V 1 base short and J 8 bases short, with 14 bases between. CDR3 length: 14 residues. The CDR3 here is CASSESTDLGGYTF. Written as DNA, the CDR3 is TGTGCCAGCAGTGAATCGACGGACTTAGGGGGCTACACCTTC.

The V and J genes are TRBV5-4 and TRBJ2-7, with D possibly being TRBD1 or TRBD2 (5 bases each). Germline V gives CDR1 SGHNT, CDR2 YYREEE (reference sequence). The CDR3 is 14 residues long. Trimming stripped 4 bases from V and 2 bases from J, with 13 bases between. The CDR3 is CASSPGDGTYEQYF. As DNA, the CDR3 is TGTGCCAGCAGCCCTGGGGACGGAACCTACGAGCAGTACTTC.

In regard to this clone: A far larger clone is one base from this, pointing to a likely read error. In the same sample, other DNA sequences code for this CDR3. The CDR3 bases are TGTGCCTGGAGGGATCGGGACAGGAACACTGAAGCTTTCTTT. It yields the protein CAWRDRDRNTEAFF. The gene calls are TRBV30 and TRBJ1-1, with 7 bases fitting TRBD1. Germline loops: CDR1 GTSNPN, CDR2 SVGIG (reference sequence). With V trimmed by 3 bases and J by 1 base, 5 bases remained unmatched. This CDR3 has 14 amino acids.

In the case of this clone: The sample carries other DNA sequences with the same CDR3. The rearrangement links TRBV10-3 to TRBJ1-1, with D perhaps matching TRBD1 (5 bases). The germline gives CDR1 ENHRY, CDR2 SYGVKD. The CDR3 is made up of 15 amino acids. V dropped 0 bases and J dropped 3 bases, with 11 bases sitting between them. The CDR3 bases are TGTGCCATCAGTGAGTCTAGAGGGGCGGACACTGAAGCTTTCTTT. Translation gives CAISESRGADTEAFF.

The rearrangement links TRBV4-1 to TRBJ1-2; tentatively, D is TRBD1 (6 bases). This CDR3 contains 16 residues. V lost 4 bases, J lost 0 bases, and 15 bases lay in between. The germline gives CDR1 MGHRA, CDR2 YSYEKL. The CDR3 DNA is TGCGCCAGCAGCCGCAAAGATCGGACAGCTAACTATGGCTACACCTTC. It encodes CASSRKDRTANYGYTF.